Sequencing of this T cell receptor (beta chain) was carried out in a study of blood T cell repertoires in COVID-19. Only in-frame clones appear in the TCRdb table, and some are missing; sequencing was by immunoSEQ multiplex PCR. The table lists around 430,000 clones, 88% of them singletons, with 10% to 15% in the top ten. V was pared by 7 bases and J by 2 bases, with 5 bases of the junction left unmatched. The germline CDR1 and CDR2 sequences are MNHEY and SVGAGI. CDR3 length: 13 amino acids. Input material: peripheral blood. The chain combines TRBV6-5 with TRBJ2-7; 7 positions agree with TRBD1. The receptor's source is a woman in her fifties or sixties with COVID-19, enrolled during active disease. The CDR3 DNA reads as TGTGCCAGCACCACGGGGACAGCCTACGAGCAGTACTTC. Translation gives CASTTGTAYEQYF.